These T cell receptor beta chains were read from a single sample in a study of T cells after yellow fever vaccination. Via MiXCR, TCRdb re-called the 5' RACE reads, giving one row per CDR3 protein. The table includes some 390,000 distinct CDR3 sequences, roughly 6.1% detected once. The sequences come from PBMCs, collected 5 days after the yellow fever booster vaccination. These receptors originate from a man under 40 who received the YFV17D yellow fever vaccine. CDR3s include the opening cysteine and the closing phenylalanine or tryptophan. The order of the fields is clone size, J gene, V gene, D gene, CDR3 protein, CDR3 DNA. D genes are given only for firm matches. The size entry is marked missing in some rows and otherwise reads once, few, many or a size class.

size: many
J: TRBJ1-4
V: TRBV9
D: TRBD1
CDR3: CASSVRTGGNEKLFF
DNA: TGTGCCAGCAGCGTAAGGACAGGGGGTAATGAAAAACTGTTTTTT

size: many
J: TRBJ2-5
V: TRBV7-2
D: NA
CDR3: CASSPGWGPQETQYF
DNA: TGTGCCAGCAGCCCCGGGTGGGGGCCTCAAGAGACCCAGTACTTC

size: few
J: TRBJ2-2
V: TRBV29-1
D: NA
CDR3: CSVGVRGNTGELFF
DNA: TGCAGCGTTGGGGTTAGGGGGAACACCGGGGAGCTGTTTTTT

size: many
J: TRBJ2-3
V: TRBV10-3
D: TRBD2
CDR3: CAISLAGGSADTQYF
DNA: TGTGCCATCAGTCTGGCGGGAGGTAGCGCAGATACGCAGTATTTT

size: NA
J: TRBJ2-4
V: TRBV30
D: TRBD2
CDR3: CAWSGGGTSGTQYF
DNA: TGTGCCTGGAGTGGGGGGGGGACTAGCGGGACTCAGTACTTC

size: few
J: TRBJ2-5
V: TRBV6-1
D: NA
CDR3: CASSPFQGLETQYF
DNA: TGTGCCAGCAGTCCTTTCCAGGGATTAGAGACCCAGTACTTC

size: many
J: TRBJ1-5
V: TRBV20-1
D: NA
CDR3: CSARDYRVDQPQHF
DNA: TGCAGTGCTAGGGACTACAGGGTCGATCAGCCCCAGCATTTT

size: few
J: TRBJ2-7
V: TRBV5-1
D: TRBD2
CDR3: CASSRGLAPYEQYF
DNA: TGCGCCAGCAGCCGGGGACTAGCGCCCTACGAGCAGTACTTC

size: NA
J: TRBJ2-7
V: TRBV20-1
D: NA
CDR3: CSAVRDSYEQYF
DNA: TGCAGTGCTGTCAGGGACTCCTACGAGCAGTACTTC

size: NA
J: TRBJ2-7
V: TRBV20-1
D: NA
CDR3: CSAPYRRGGTSYEQYF
DNA: TGCAGTGCTCCCTACCGGAGGGGAGGCACCTCCTACGAGCAGTACTTC

size: many
J: TRBJ2-7
V: TRBV15
D: TRBD2
CDR3: CATSRDTSGYEQYF
DNA: TGTGCCACCAGCAGAGATACTAGCGGCTACGAGCAGTACTTC

size: few
J: TRBJ2-7
V: TRBV6-2/TRBV6-3
D: NA
CDR3: CASSWGWEYSGEQYF
DNA: TGTGCCAGCAGTTGGGGTTGGGAGTACTCGGGGGAGCAGTACTTC

size: many
J: TRBJ2-1
V: TRBV12-3/TRBV12-4
D: NA
CDR3: CASSLRVADYNEQFF
DNA: TGTGCCAGCAGTTTAAGGGTAGCGGACTACAATGAGCAGTTCTTC

size: few
J: TRBJ2-1
V: TRBV12-3/TRBV12-4
D: TRBD2
CDR3: CASSKLAGGLGEQFF
DNA: TGTGCCAGCAGTAAGTTAGCGGGAGGTTTGGGTGAGCAGTTCTTC

size: many
J: TRBJ2-7
V: TRBV7-2
D: NA
CDR3: CASSPPPYYEQYF
DNA: TGTGCCAGCAGCCCCCCGCCTTACTACGAGCAGTACTTC

size: NA
J: TRBJ2-1
V: TRBV7-2
D: TRBD2
CDR3: CASSPGSGLADNNEQFF
DNA: TGTGCCAGCAGCCCCGGGTCGGGACTAGCGGACAACAATGAGCAGTTCTTC

size: many
J: TRBJ1-5
V: TRBV6-5
D: NA
CDR3: CASSSGLGNQPQHF
DNA: TGTGCCAGCAGTTCTGGGCTTGGCAATCAGCCCCAGCATTTT

size: many
J: TRBJ2-4
V: TRBV12-3/TRBV12-4
D: NA
CDR3: CASSFGRRDIQYF
DNA: TGTGCCAGCAGTTTTGGGCGCCGGGACATTCAGTACTTC

size: many
J: TRBJ2-1
V: TRBV7-2
D: NA
CDR3: CASSSRSGDEQFF
DNA: TGTGCCAGCAGCTCCCGTTCGGGGGATGAGCAGTTCTTC

size: many
J: TRBJ2-2
V: TRBV7-2
D: TRBD2
CDR3: CASTPRTSGNTGELFF
DNA: TGTGCCAGCACCCCCCGGACTAGCGGAAACACCGGGGAGCTGTTTTTT

size: many
J: TRBJ1-1
V: TRBV5-5
D: NA
CDR3: CASSLAVNTEAFF
DNA: TGTGCCAGCAGCTTGGCCGTGAACACTGAAGCTTTCTTT

size: few
J: TRBJ2-5
V: TRBV20-1
D: NA
CDR3: CSAAGTLQETQYF
DNA: TGCAGTGCTGCAGGGACTTTACAAGAGACCCAGTACTTC

size: many
J: TRBJ2-5
V: TRBV21-1
D: NA
CDR3: CASSTPWASMAQETQYF
DNA: TGTGCCAGCAGCACTCCCTGGGCCTCGATGGCGCAAGAGACCCAGTACTTC

size: NA
J: TRBJ2-7
V: TRBV18
D: NA
CDR3: CASSPVRLSYEQYF
DNA: TGTGCCAGCTCACCGGTGCGGTTATCCTACGAGCAGTACTTC

size: NA
J: TRBJ2-5
V: TRBV28
D: NA
CDR3: CASSQDGSAETQYF
DNA: TGTGCCAGCAGTCAGGACGGCTCTGCGGAGACCCAGTACTTC

size: NA
J: TRBJ2-2
V: TRBV24-1
D: TRBD2
CDR3: CATSDLASGPNTGELFF
DNA: TGTGCCACCAGTGATTTGGCTAGCGGTCCGAACACCGGGGAGCTGTTTTTT

size: few
J: TRBJ2-5
V: TRBV6-4
D: TRBD2
CDR3: CATRRLAGEETQYF
DNA: TGTGCCACCCGCCGGCTAGCGGGGGAAGAGACCCAGTACTTC

size: few
J: TRBJ2-6
V: TRBV10-3
D: NA
CDR3: CAISDSSGANVLTF
DNA: TGTGCCATCAGTGACAGCTCTGGGGCCAACGTCCTGACTTTC

size: many
J: TRBJ2-3
V: TRBV20-1
D: NA
CDR3: CSARVASTDTDTQYF
DNA: TGCAGTGCTAGAGTAGCGAGTACAGATACGGACACGCAGTATTTT

size: few
J: TRBJ1-6
V: TRBV2
D: NA
CDR3: CASSDDGSPLHF
DNA: TGTGCCAGCAGTGATGACGGGTCCCCCCTCCACTTT

size: many
J: TRBJ2-1
V: TRBV19
D: NA
CDR3: CASSAYRDEQFF
DNA: TGTGCCAGTAGTGCGTATAGGGATGAGCAGTTCTTC

size: many
J: TRBJ2-1
V: TRBV29-1
D: TRBD2
CDR3: CSVEAGEGSYNEQFF
DNA: TGCAGCGTTGAAGCCGGGGAGGGTTCCTACAATGAGCAGTTCTTC

size: NA
J: TRBJ2-3
V: TRBV7-9
D: NA
CDR3: CASSLESRRATDTQYF
DNA: TGTGCCAGCAGCTTAGAATCGCGGAGGGCCACAGATACGCAGTATTTT

size: many
J: TRBJ2-5
V: TRBV10-3
D: NA
CDR3: CAISGPPLETQYF
DNA: TGTGCCATCAGTGGGCCACCCTTAGAGACCCAGTACTTC

size: NA
J: TRBJ2-5
V: TRBV15
D: TRBD2
CDR3: CATSRDYGAGEGKTQYF
DNA: TGTGCCACCAGCAGAGATTACGGCGCGGGAGAGGGGAAGACCCAGTACTTC

size: few
J: TRBJ1-5
V: TRBV9
D: NA
CDR3: CASSVEGVQPQHF
DNA: TGTGCCAGCAGCGTAGAAGGGGTTCAGCCCCAGCATTTT

size: few
J: TRBJ2-1
V: TRBV11-2
D: TRBD2
CDR3: CASSFLGTSGGPHYNEQFF
DNA: TGTGCCAGCAGCTTCCTTGGGACTAGCGGAGGCCCGCACTACAATGAGCAGTTCTTC

size: few
J: TRBJ2-7
V: TRBV5-1
D: TRBD2
CDR3: CASSVAGPTTYEQYF
DNA: TGCGCCAGCAGCGTAGCGGGGCCCACTACCTACGAGCAGTACTTC

size: NA
J: TRBJ2-3
V: TRBV5-1
D: NA
CDR3: CASSPKAGDTQYF
DNA: TGCGCCAGCAGCCCCAAAGCGGGAGATACGCAGTATTTT

size: NA
J: TRBJ2-1
V: TRBV5-1
D: NA
CDR3: CASSLDRAASSYNEQFF
DNA: TGCGCCAGCAGCTTGGATCGAGCGGCCAGCTCCTACAATGAGCAGTTCTTC

size: many
J: TRBJ2-4
V: TRBV7-2
D: NA
CDR3: CASSLGDLRPQYF
DNA: TGTGCCAGCAGCCTTGGGGACCTACGGCCTCAGTACTTC

size: once
J: TRBJ2-1
V: TRBV18
D: TRBD2
CDR3: CASSTMTSGIQAEQFF
DNA: TGTGCCAGCTCAACTATGACTAGCGGGATTCAGGCTGAGCAGTTCTTC

size: few
J: TRBJ2-3
V: TRBV2
D: NA
CDR3: CASSEARGLRADTQYF
DNA: TGTGCCAGCAGTGAAGCCCGGGGACTTCGGGCAGATACGCAGTATTTT

size: NA
J: TRBJ2-1
V: TRBV5-4
D: NA
CDR3: CASSLALAASYNEQFF
DNA: TGTGCCAGCAGCTTGGCCTTAGCGGCCTCTTACAATGAGCAGTTCTTC

size: NA
J: TRBJ2-3
V: TRBV27
D: NA
CDR3: CASSFPRGGGTDTQYF
DNA: TGTGCCAGCAGTTTCCCCAGAGGGGGAGGGACAGATACGCAGTATTTT

size: NA
J: TRBJ2-5
V: TRBV24-1
D: NA
CDR3: CATSDGTHETQYF
DNA: TGTGCCACCAGTGACGGGACCCACGAGACCCAGTACTTC

size: NA
J: TRBJ2-7
V: TRBV18
D: NA
CDR3: CASSPLDNEQYF
DNA: TGTGCCAGCTCACCACTGGACAACGAGCAGTACTTC

size: few
J: TRBJ2-1
V: TRBV20-1
D: TRBD2
CDR3: CSASLAGGYNEQFF
DNA: TGCAGTGCTAGTCTGGCGGGAGGGTACAATGAGCAGTTCTTC

size: many
J: TRBJ1-1
V: TRBV6-2/TRBV6-3
D: NA
CDR3: CASSYPGNTEAFF
DNA: TGTGCCAGCAGTTACCCGGGGAACACTGAAGCTTTCTTT

size: few
J: TRBJ2-7
V: TRBV10-3
D: TRBD1
CDR3: CAISDPGQGGKEQYF
DNA: TGTGCCATCAGTGATCCCGGACAGGGGGGGAAAGAGCAGTACTTC

size: few
J: TRBJ2-7
V: TRBV6-2/TRBV6-3
D: NA
CDR3: CASSQLRRGEQYF
DNA: TGTGCCAGCAGTCAATTGCGGCGGGGCGAGCAGTACTTC

size: many
J: TRBJ1-1
V: TRBV7-2
D: TRBD1
CDR3: CASSYRGWGSAFF
DNA: TGTGCCAGCAGTTACAGGGGCTGGGGTTCAGCTTTCTTT

size: NA
J: TRBJ2-7
V: TRBV7-2
D: NA
CDR3: CASSLLADYEQYF
DNA: TGTGCCAGCAGCTTATTAGCAGACTACGAGCAGTACTTC

size: many
J: TRBJ2-1
V: TRBV5-1
D: NA
CDR3: CASSPDIGGYNEQFF
DNA: TGCGCCAGCAGCCCGGACATCGGAGGCTACAATGAGCAGTTCTTC

size: NA
J: TRBJ2-3
V: TRBV27
D: NA
CDR3: CASNGWNTDTQYF
DNA: TGTGCCAGTAATGGATGGAACACAGATACGCAGTATTTT

size: many
J: TRBJ1-6
V: TRBV28
D: NA
CDR3: CASRQFSSYNSPLHF
DNA: TGTGCCAGCAGACAGTTTAGCTCCTATAATTCACCCCTCCACTTT

size: NA
J: TRBJ2-7
V: TRBV27
D: NA
CDR3: CASSFGAGLAFYEQYF
DNA: TGTGCCAGCAGTTTCGGTGCGGGATTGGCTTTCTACGAGCAGTACTTC

size: NA
J: TRBJ2-2
V: TRBV7-3
D: NA
CDR3: CASRDGANTGELFF
DNA: TGTGCCAGCCGGGACGGCGCAAACACCGGGGAGCTGTTTTTT